What follows are 13 T cell receptor beta chains derived from one specimen sequenced in a study of T-cell reconstitution after alpha-beta-depleted transplantation in children. Unique molecular identifiers were used in preparing the TCRbeta library. TCRdb passed the PCR reads through MiXCR, listing each CDR3 protein once. Here the sample spans approximately 400,000 distinct CDR3 sequences, roughly 11% being singletons. This sample comprised PBMCs from the stem cell graft donor, obtained from the stem cell graft. The receptors were sampled from a human donor who donated a stem cell graft to a child with acute myeloid leukemia.

The rearrangement joins TRBV12-3 or TRBV12-4 to TRBJ1-5; D remains ambiguous. The CDR3 loop spans 13 amino acids. The V end was cut by 3 bases, the J end by 12 bases, with 15 bases between. CDR3 amino acids: CASSFPPRGGQHF. CDR3 in DNA: TGTGCCAGCAGTTTTCCGCCCCGGGGTGGCCAGCATTTT.

The rearrangement joins TRBV10-2 to TRBJ2-3; 9 nucleotides line up with TRBD2. This CDR3 has 14 residues. V shed 5 bases, J shed 5 bases, and the junction held 5 bases outside the gene matches. CDR1 WSHSY and CDR2 SAAADI come from the germline V gene. The CDR3 DNA sequence: TGCGCCAGCAGTCCGCGGGAGGGAGTAGATACGCAGTATTTT. It translates to CASSPREGVDTQYF.

This clonotype was observed at least ten times. V usage is TRBV11-2 and J usage is TRBJ2-2; unclear D gene. The V gene's germline CDR1 is SGHAT and CDR2 FQNNGV. Trimming removed 5 bases at V and 0 bases at J, with 13 bases between. The CDR3 extends over 16 amino acids. CDR3 loop: CASSPRLVTNTGELFF. In DNA form, the CDR3 reads TGTGCCAGCAGCCCTCGGTTGGTGACGAACACCGGGGAGCTGTTTTTT.

This clonotype was counted at least ten times. V usage is TRBV4-3 and J usage is TRBJ1-4; possible D gene TRBD1, 6 bases. Looked up from germline, CDR1 is LGHNA and CDR2 is YSLEER. The CDR3 spans 16 residues. The V and J ends lost 3 bases and 11 bases respectively, with 22 bases between them. The CDR3 here is CASSHETWGQKWKLFF. The CDR3 DNA sequence: TGCGCCAGCAGCCACGAAACTTGGGGGCAAAAATGGAAACTGTTTTTT.

V and J are TRBV12-3 or TRBV12-4 and TRBJ1-6, with D uncertain. The CDR3 spans 12 residues. Trimming took off 2 bases at V and 8 bases at J, with 4 bases between the two ends. The CDR3 sequence is CASSLTDSPLHF. CDR3 DNA sequence: TGTGCCAGCAGTTTAACGGATTCACCCCTCCACTTT.

The table lists this clonotype with many counts. CDR3: CASSWAPSNEQFF. The CDR3 nucleotides are TGCGCCAGCAGCTGGGCTCCGTCAAATGAGCAGTTCTTC. J is TRBJ2-1 and V is TRBV5-1, with D unresolved. This CDR3 has 13 amino acids. Between the trimmed V and J ends, which lost 3 bases and 7 bases, there was a span of 11 bases. Germline CDR1 and CDR2: SGHRS and YFSETQ.

This clonotype was seen at least ten times. The chain carries TRBV12-3 or TRBV12-4 and TRBJ2-5; D is unclear. The V end lost 3 bases, the J end lost 2 bases, and 7 bases lay between the germline ends. The CDR3 is 13 amino acids. Here the CDR3 DNA reads TGTGCCAGCAGTTTTCGGGCTCAAGAGACCCAGTACTTC. Translated: CASSFRAQETQYF.

This clonotype was seen a few times. This CDR3 reads CASSRTAVSGNTIYF. In DNA form, the CDR3 reads TGTGCCAGCAGCCGGACAGCGGTCTCTGGAAACACCATATATTTT. The chain links TRBV9 to TRBJ1-3; D may be TRBD1 (6 bases). Looked up from germline, CDR1 is SGDLS and CDR2 is YYNGEE. Trimming cost V 4 bases and J 0 bases, with 11 bases left between them. The CDR3 is 15 residues long.

This chain joins TRBV7-6 and TRBJ2-4; D ambiguous. V lost 2 bases, J lost 0 bases, and 14 bases lay in between. Germline V gene sequence: CDR1 SGHVS, CDR2 FNYEAQ. The CDR3 runs to 17 residues. In nucleotides, the CDR3 is TGTGCCAGCAGCTTACGTCCTGGGATTCTAGCCAAAAACATTCAGTACTTC. This codes for CASSLRPGILAKNIQYF.

The DNA for the CDR3 is TGTGCCAGCAGCTTTTTGGTTGGCTATGGCTACACCTTC. Translating it yields CASSFLVGYGYTF. This rearrangement joins TRBV7-2 to TRBJ1-2; D unresolved. With 3 bases removed from V and 4 bases from J, the gap between germline ends came to 9 bases. The CDR3 has 13 residues. CDR1 and CDR2 from the germline V gene are SGHTA and FQGNSA.

This clonotype was counted a few times. This rearrangement joins TRBV7-2 to TRBJ2-1; D ambiguous. Germline V gives CDR1 SGHTA, CDR2 FQGNSA. V was shortened by 4 bases and J by 4 bases, with 11 bases between the two germline ends. This CDR3 is 14 amino acids long. The CDR3 DNA sequence: TGTGCCAGCAGCTCGGACCCGACGTACAATGAGCAGTTCTTC. As protein: CASSSDPTYNEQFF.

This clonotype has a handful of counts. The genes are TRBV20-1 and TRBJ1-5; tentative D call: TRBD1 (5 bases). CDR1 is DFQATT and CDR2 is SNEGSKA in the germline V gene (reference sequence). There are 13 residues in the CDR3. Trimming shortened V by 0 bases and J by 7 bases, and 10 bases separated the two germline ends. DNA of the CDR3: TGCAGTGCTAGAGATGACAGTGGGCAGCCCCAGCATTTT. Its protein is CSARDDSGQPQHF.

This clonotype was observed a handful of times. The V gene is TRBV5-1, the J gene TRBJ2-1, with D unresolved. CDR1 and CDR2 (germline): SGHRS, YFSETQ. CDR3 length: 14 residues. V shed 4 bases and J shed 0 bases, with 8 bases lying between them. CDR3 coding DNA: TGCGCCAGCAGCCTGCGACCCTCCTACAATGAGCAGTTCTTC. Translation gives CASSLRPSYNEQFF.